This entry lists 19 T cell receptor beta chains sequenced from one sample in a study of prognosis after radiotherapy for stage I lung cancer. Genomic DNA served as the source from which two-round multiplex PCR generated TCR beta CDR3 amplicons. Primers (each specific to one TRBV or TRBJ gene) were used in first-round PCR. One entry per CDR3 protein results from TCRdb running MiXCR on the multiplex PCR reads. This table holds tens of thousands of distinct CDR3 sequences, around 22% found once. This material consisted of PBMCs, taken before or after stereotactic body radiation therapy (not recorded which). These receptors all come from a donor aged 50 or older with non-small cell lung cancer.

In its sample, this clonotype was seen many times. J is TRBJ1-3 and V is TRBV6-1, with TRBD1 as a possible D gene (5 bases). The CDR3 is 15 residues long. V lost 1 base, J lost 4 bases, and 11 bases lay in between. CDR1 is MNHNS and CDR2 is SASEGT in the germline V gene. As DNA, the CDR3 is TGTGCCAGCAGTGAAGGGGGGACGGCAGGAAACACCATATATTTT. Protein product: CASSEGGTAGNTIYF.

This clonotype was counted at least ten times. The rearrangement links TRBV6-2 or TRBV6-3 to TRBJ2-7; no reliable D call. The CDR3 runs 14 residues. In germline, CDR1 is MNHEY, CDR2 SVGEGT. V shed 7 bases and J shed 8 bases, with 21 bases lying between them. CDR3 in DNA: TGTGCCAGCACCGCGGACCGATTGCTGAGTAAGCAGTACTTC. Protein sequence: CASTADRLLSKQYF.

In its sample, this clonotype was seen many times. This sequence joins TRBV5-8 and TRBJ2-1; D may be TRBD1 or TRBD2 (5 bases each). This CDR3 has 14 amino acids. Trimming removed 3 bases from V and 5 bases from J, with 12 bases in between. Germline CDR1 and CDR2: SGHTS and YDEGEE. CDR3 coding DNA: TGTGCCAGCAGCTCCACACTAGGGGACAATGAGCAGTTCTTC. Residues: CASSSTLGDNEQFF.

This clonotype was detected only a few times. This may stem from a read error, because a much larger clone lies one nucleotide away. Here the CDR3 reads CASSRTEGNTEAFF. The CDR3 DNA sequence: TGTGCCAGCAGTCGCACGGAAGGAAACACTGAAGCTTTCTTT. V and J are TRBV6-1 and TRBJ1-1; D gene uncertain. Germline V gene sequence: CDR1 MNHNS, CDR2 SASEGT. The CDR3 has 14 residues. V lost 5 bases and J 2 bases, leaving 12 bases between the germline ends.

This clonotype showed up many times. The chain has TRBV29-1 and TRBJ2-1, with D maybe TRBD1 (5 bases). The CDR3 runs to 14 residues. The germline CDR1 and CDR2 sequences are SQVTM and ANQGSEA. The ends were cut back, 8 bases at V and 9 bases at J, with 23 bases in the middle. The CDR3 DNA reads as TGCAGCACCCCTGGGGCCGGCCCGGGTGGTGAGCAGTTCTTC. This codes for CSTPGAGPGGEQFF.

A note on this clonotype: Only one base separates this from a far larger clonotype, so it likely reflects a read error. The rearrangement links TRBV7-3 to TRBJ2-5; D is unclear. TRBJ2-1 matches the DNA end more closely, so the J call is doubtful. The germline gives CDR1 SGHTA, CDR2 FQGTGA. CDR3 length: 16 amino acids. This CDR3 reads CASSSVGVLPGNEQFF. The CDR3 DNA reads as TGTGCCAGCAGCTCGGTAGGAGTGTTACCCGGCAATGAGCAGTTCTTC.

The table lists this clonotype with many counts. The chain is built from TRBV9 and TRBJ2-2; 7 bases map to TRBD2. CDR3 length: 15 residues. CDR1 SGDLS and CDR2 YYNGEE come from the germline V gene. V was pared by 3 bases and J by 4 bases, with 6 bases of the junction left unmatched. CDR3 DNA: TGTGCCAGCAGCGGCCTACTAGCGACCACCGGGGAGCTGTTTTTT. Protein product: CASSGLLATTGELFF.

This clonotype appeared many times. The rearrangement uses TRBV7-9 and TRBJ2-7; D uncertain. This CDR3 has 12 residues. Trimming removed 2 bases from V and 3 bases from J, with 5 bases in between. Germline loops: CDR1 SEHNR, CDR2 FQNEAQ (reference sequence). The CDR3 sequence: CASSLTDYEQYF. The CDR3 nucleotides read TGTGCCAGCAGCTTAACGGACTACGAGCAGTACTTC.

Remarks on this clonotype: The final CDR3 position lacks the conserved phenylalanine or tryptophan, pointing to a likely read error. This rearrangement joins TRBV6-2 or TRBV6-3 to TRBJ2-2; D is unclear. The CDR3 loop spans 15 amino acids. The germline gives CDR1 MNHEY, CDR2 SVGEGT. CDR3 residues: CASSEVVTHTRELFC. Written as DNA, the CDR3 is TGTGCCAGCAGTGAAGTAGTGACCCACACCAGGGAGCTGTTTTGT.

This chain connects TRBV11-2 to TRBJ2-3; the match to TRBD2 covers 7 bases. This CDR3 is built from 15 residues. Looked up from germline, CDR1 is SGHAT and CDR2 is FQNNGV. J gave up 2 bases and V 6 bases, and 8 bases lay outside the gene matches. Here the CDR3 reads CASRAASGPTDTQYF. The CDR3 DNA reads as TGTGCCAGCAGGGCCGCTAGCGGACCCACAGATACGCAGTATTTT. Variable domain in full (rest from reference TRBV11-2 and TRBJ2-3): EAGVAQSPRYKIIEKRQSVAFWCNPISGHATLYWYQQILGQGPKLLIQFQNNGVVDDSQLPKDRFSAERLKGVDSTLKIQPAKLEDSAVYLCASRAASGPTDTQYFGPGTRLTVL.

This clonotype came up many times. The chain has TRBV11-3 and TRBJ2-7; D gene unclear. This CDR3 comprises 13 residues. Germline V gene lookup returns CDR1 SGHNT and CDR2 YENEEA. Trimming pared 3 bases from V and 4 bases from J, leaving 10 bases between. The CDR3 loop is CASSFGFGYEQYF. CDR3 bases: TGTGCCAGCAGCTTTGGGTTCGGGTACGAGCAGTACTTC. Full variable domain (remainder filled in from reference TRBV11-3 and TRBJ2-7): EAGVVQSPRYKIIEKKQPVAFWCNPISGHNTLYWYLQNLGQGPELLIRYENEEAVDDSQLPKDRFSAERLKGVDSTLKIQPAELGDSAVYLCASSFGFGYEQYFGPGTRLTVT.

In this sample, this clonotype turned up many times. The rearrangement joins TRBV14 to TRBJ2-2; 7 nucleotides align to TRBD2. V shed 3 bases and J 2 bases; nucleotides not matched to a gene: 6. Germline lookup yields CDR1 SGHDN and CDR2 FVKESK. This CDR3 comprises 16 residues. The CDR3: CASSQGLTTNTGELFF. The CDR3 DNA sequence: TGTGCCAGCAGCCAGGGACTAACAACAAACACCGGGGAGCTGTTTTTT.

This clonotype came up many times. The chain carries TRBV27 and TRBJ2-1; 8 bases fit TRBD2. This CDR3 has 13 amino acids. From germline, CDR1 is MNHEY and CDR2 SMNVEV (reference sequence). Trimming took 0 bases from V and 8 from J; bases not matched to a gene: 0. The CDR3 region has the DNA TGTGCCAGCAGTTTATCGCGGGGGGATGAGCAGTTCTTC. As protein: CASSLSRGDEQFF.

A note on this clonotype: Being one base from a much bigger clone, this may be a read error. The chain recombines TRBV10-3 with TRBJ2-3; 11 bases are a match to TRBD2. The CDR3 consists of 19 residues. Germline loops: CDR1 ENHRY, CDR2 SYGVKD. V dropped 7 bases and J dropped 1; count of bases not matched to a gene: 16. In DNA, the CDR3 is TGTGCCATCACCTCTGAGGAGGGGAATAGCGGGGGGGGCACAGATACGCAGTATTTT. Translating it yields CAITSEEGNSGGGTDTQYF.

Ten or more counts support this clonotype. The genes are TRBV28 and TRBJ1-5, with 7 bases identical to TRBD1. This CDR3 has 12 amino acids. The junction had 6 bases not matched to a gene; V was cut back by 10 bases and J by 6 bases. CDR1 and CDR2 (germline): MDHEN, SYDVKM. Here the CDR3 DNA reads TGTGCCACTACAGGGGAGGGTCAGCCCCAGCATTTT. Protein sequence: CATTGEGQPQHF.

This chain connects TRBV6-2 or TRBV6-3 to TRBJ2-1; TRBD2 is a possible D gene (6 bases). The germline V gene encodes CDR1 MNHEY and CDR2 SVGEGT. The V end lost 10 bases, the J end lost 0 bases, and 10 bases lay between the germline ends. CDR3 length equals 13 residues. The CDR3 DNA reads as TGTGCCACCCGCGGGGACTCCTACAATGAGCAGTTCTTC. The encoded protein is CATRGDSYNEQFF.

This clonotype came up a few times. Possible read error: a much larger clone is one base away. The V call is TRBV6-1, the J call TRBJ1-3; D gene uncertain. The germline V gene encodes CDR1 MNHNS and CDR2 SASEGT. CDR3 length: 12 amino acids. The CDR3 sequence is CASSDSGNAIYF. The CDR3 DNA reads TGTGCCAGCAGTGACTCTGGAAACGCCATATATTTT.

The rearrangement links TRBV24-1 to TRBJ2-2; D ambiguous. V was cut by 8 bases and J by 3 bases, with 15 bases left in between. The CDR3 contains 15 residues. Germline V gene sequence: CDR1 KGHDR, CDR2 SFDVKD. The CDR3 here is CATIYSLSYTGELFF. CDR3 DNA sequence: TGTGCCACCATTTATTCGCTCAGTTACACCGGGGAGCTGTTTTTT.

Note on this clonotype: As the CDR3 is not closed by the conserved phenylalanine or tryptophan, this likely results from a read error. The chain carries TRBV20-1 and TRBJ1-2; D might be TRBD1 (6 bases). The germline CDR1 and CDR2 sequences are DFQATT and SNEGSKA (reference sequence). Trimming left V 0 bases short and J 5 bases short, with 19 bases between. This CDR3 is built from 16 residues. The CDR3 DNA follows: TGCAGTGCTAGAGAACCAGAGGCAGGGGACGGTTATGGCTACACCATC. It yields the protein CSAREPEAGDGYGYTI.